This T cell receptor (beta chain) was sequenced during a study of T cells in Graves' hyperthyroidism and ophthalmopathy. General study results and limits: Blood also carried most thyroid clonotypes expanded above 0.001.

The investigators amplified TCR beta CDR3 regions from RNA transcripts. Carried out on the TCR CDR3, a first-round RT-PCR used the HTBI primer set. TCRdb redid the calling of the multiplex PCR reads with MiXCR, one entry per CDR3 protein. The sample consists of about 540,000 distinct CDR3 sequences, 35% to 55% of them appearing once. This clonotype turned up a few times. The antigen remains undetermined. The CDR3 totals 14 residues. Trimming took off 6 bases at V and 2 bases at J, with 14 bases between the two ends. The germline CDR1 and CDR2 sequences are MGHDK and SYGVNS. Sequencing was carried out using peripheral blood or thyroid tissue (not recorded which). The chain recombines TRBV25-1 with TRBJ2-7; TRBD1 might be the D (6 bases). The receptor comes from a woman between 18 and 29 years old with Graves' hyperthyroidism. The CDR3 protein is CASSLGQLPYEQYF. As DNA, the CDR3 is TGTGCCAGCAGCTTAGGACAGCTCCCCTACGAGCAGTACTTC.